These T cell receptor beta chains were read from a single sample in a study of T-cell reconstitution after alpha-beta-depleted transplantation in children. TCRdb fed the PCR reads into MiXCR, producing one record per CDR3 protein. This table holds about 29,000 distinct CDR3 sequences, about 6.3% found once. The sequencing used PBMCs, mostly from graft donor cells, collected 180 days after TCRalphabeta/CD19-depleted stem cell transplant. The receptors originated from a male patient younger than 18 who had a stem cell transplant for acute myeloid leukemia, so the T cells may come from the graft donor. The CDR3 runs from the conserved cysteine through the conserved F or W. Fields, in order: clone size, CDR3 length, J gene, V gene, D gene, CDR3 protein, CDR3 DNA. The D gene is left open where the match is weak. Some rows mark clone size as missing; the rest say once, few, many or name a class of expanded clone.

size: many
length: 13
J: TRBJ2-7
V: TRBV28
D: NA
CDR3: CASSLWGEFEQYF
DNA: TGTGCCAGCAGTTTATGGGGGGAGTTCGAGCAGTACTTC

size: many
length: 17
J: TRBJ2-2
V: TRBV27
D: TRBD2
CDR3: CASLGQLAGDYTGELFF
DNA: TGTGCCAGCCTTGGTCAACTAGCGGGTGACTACACCGGGGAGCTGTTTTTT

size: many
length: 14
J: TRBJ2-7
V: TRBV15
D: TRBD2
CDR3: CATSRGLAGYEQYF
DNA: TGTGCCACCAGCAGGGGACTAGCGGGCTACGAGCAGTACTTC

size: many
length: 12
J: TRBJ1-4
V: TRBV18
D: NA
CDR3: CATSTDSEKLFF
DNA: TGTGCCACCTCGACAGACAGTGAAAAACTGTTTTTT

size: many
length: 14
J: TRBJ1-2
V: TRBV2
D: NA
CDR3: CASSEAGGVRGYTF
DNA: TGTGCCAGCAGTGAAGCAGGGGGGGTCCGTGGCTACACCTTC

size: many
length: 17
J: TRBJ2-5
V: TRBV28
D: TRBD2
CDR3: CASIGTSGRGGWETQYF
DNA: TGTGCCAGCATCGGGACTAGCGGGAGAGGAGGATGGGAGACCCAGTACTTC

size: many
length: 13
J: TRBJ2-7
V: TRBV12-3/TRBV12-4
D: NA
CDR3: CASSSTLIYEQYF
DNA: TGTGCCAGCAGTTCGACGTTGATATACGAGCAGTACTTC

size: many
length: 15
J: TRBJ1-6
V: TRBV18
D: NA
CDR3: CASSPVHSGDSPLHF
DNA: TGTGCCAGCTCACCTGTCCACAGCGGGGATTCACCCCTCCACTTT

size: NA
length: 15
J: TRBJ2-7
V: TRBV4-2
D: NA
CDR3: CASSPYLRARYEQYF
DNA: TGTGCCAGCAGCCCCTATCTCCGGGCCAGATACGAGCAGTACTTC

size: medium-sized
length: 13
J: TRBJ2-1
V: TRBV20-1
D: TRBD1
CDR3: CSARWDSINEQFF
DNA: TGCAGTGCTAGATGGGACAGTATTAATGAGCAGTTCTTC

size: many
length: 14
J: TRBJ2-2
V: TRBV11-2
D: NA
CDR3: CASSLALASGELFF
DNA: TGTGCCAGCAGCTTAGCACTAGCATCCGGGGAGCTGTTTTTT

size: NA
length: 16
J: TRBJ2-1
V: TRBV7-9
D: TRBD1
CDR3: CASSLVGQGPYNEQFF
DNA: TGTGCCAGCAGCTTAGTTGGACAGGGCCCTTACAATGAGCAGTTCTTC

size: few
length: 16
J: TRBJ1-5
V: TRBV10-3
D: NA
CDR3: CAISDFTPYSNQPQHF
DNA: TGTGCCATCAGTGACTTTACCCCATATAGCAATCAGCCCCAGCATTTT

size: many
length: 12
J: TRBJ2-2
V: TRBV3-1
D: NA
CDR3: CASSVLTGELFF
DNA: TGTGCCAGCAGCGTCCTAACCGGGGAGCTGTTTTTT

size: many
length: 14
J: TRBJ2-7
V: TRBV27
D: NA
CDR3: CASSPWDFSYEQYF
DNA: TGTGCCAGCAGCCCCTGGGACTTCTCCTACGAGCAGTACTTC

size: many
length: 15
J: TRBJ2-1
V: TRBV20-1
D: NA
CDR3: CSAPERGGTYNEQFF
DNA: TGCAGTGCTCCAGAGAGGGGGGGCACCTACAATGAGCAGTTCTTC

size: many
length: 13
J: TRBJ1-1
V: TRBV7-9
D: NA
CDR3: CASSSGGGLWAFF
DNA: TGTGCCAGCAGCTCGGGCGGGGGACTGTGGGCTTTCTTT

size: many
length: 15
J: TRBJ2-1
V: TRBV6-1
D: NA
CDR3: CASSEVGIPYIEQFF
DNA: TGTGCCAGCAGTGAAGTCGGGATTCCCTACATTGAGCAGTTCTTC

size: many
length: 13
J: TRBJ2-7
V: TRBV7-9
D: NA
CDR3: CASSSDTFYEQYF
DNA: TGTGCCAGCAGCTCCGACACGTTCTATGAGCAGTACTTC

size: NA
length: 15
J: TRBJ1-4
V: TRBV5-6
D: NA
CDR3: CARGPRRLGGEKLFF
DNA: TGTGCCAGGGGCCCACGGCGCCTTGGAGGTGAAAAACTGTTTTTT

size: many
length: 13
J: TRBJ2-7
V: TRBV5-1
D: NA
CDR3: CASSIADDYEQYF
DNA: TGCGCCAGCAGCATAGCGGATGACTACGAGCAGTACTTC

size: medium-sized
length: 18
J: TRBJ2-3
V: TRBV3-1
D: TRBD2
CDR3: CASSLRTSGTTSTDTQYF
DNA: TGTGCCAGCAGCCTTCGGACTAGCGGGACAACTAGCACAGATACGCAGTATTTT

size: many
length: 19
J: TRBJ1-6
V: TRBV28
D: TRBD1
CDR3: CASSFPGTGVNYYNSPLHF
DNA: TGTGCCAGCAGTTTCCCTGGGACAGGGGTAAACTACTATAATTCACCCCTCCACTTT

size: many
length: 15
J: TRBJ2-7
V: TRBV19
D: TRBD2
CDR3: CASSPFSGTNYEQYF
DNA: TGTGCCAGTAGTCCCTTTAGCGGGACCAACTACGAGCAGTACTTC

size: many
length: 14
J: TRBJ2-5
V: TRBV7-2
D: TRBD1
CDR3: CASSAEGQGRAQYF
DNA: TGTGCCAGCAGCGCGGAAGGACAGGGGAGGGCCCAGTACTTC

size: few
length: 14
J: TRBJ1-2
V: TRBV18
D: NA
CDR3: CASSPGRSNYGYTF
DNA: TGTGCCAGCTCACCAGGGAGATCTAACTATGGCTACACCTTC

size: many
length: 14
J: TRBJ1-2
V: TRBV7-2
D: TRBD1
CDR3: CASSLGRGLYGYTF
DNA: TGTGCCAGCAGCTTAGGGAGGGGGCTCTATGGCTACACCTTC

size: many
length: 14
J: TRBJ2-1
V: TRBV5-1
D: NA
CDR3: CASSLAAEVNEQFF
DNA: TGCGCCAGCAGCCTGGCCGCGGAGGTGAATGAGCAGTTCTTC

size: many
length: 13
J: TRBJ2-5
V: TRBV30
D: NA
CDR3: CAWSVGDQETQYF
DNA: TGTGCCTGGAGTGTTGGGGACCAAGAGACCCAGTACTTC

size: few
length: 14
J: TRBJ1-5
V: TRBV5-6
D: NA
CDR3: CASSFGPRKTPQHF
DNA: TGTGCCAGCAGCTTTGGACCGCGCAAGACGCCCCAGCATTTT

size: many
length: 17
J: TRBJ1-3
V: TRBV15
D: NA
CDR3: CATSRGGLVYSGNTIYF
DNA: TGTGCCACCAGCAGAGGCGGTTTGGTATACTCTGGAAACACCATATATTTT

size: few
length: 12
J: TRBJ2-7
V: TRBV6-5
D: NA
CDR3: CASSTSGYEQYF
DNA: NA

size: many
length: 15
J: TRBJ2-5
V: TRBV18
D: NA
CDR3: CASSPPGQLQETQYF
DNA: TGTGCCAGCTCACCACCAGGACAGCTTCAAGAGACCCAGTACTTC

size: many
length: 15
J: TRBJ1-1
V: TRBV5-1
D: TRBD1
CDR3: CASSTGTAQNTEAFF
DNA: TGCGCCAGCAGCACCGGGACAGCCCAGAACACTGAAGCTTTCTTT

size: many
length: 15
J: TRBJ2-2
V: TRBV3-1
D: NA
CDR3: CASSQTGRKDGELFF
DNA: TGTGCCAGCAGCCAAACCGGAAGAAAGGACGGGGAGCTGTTTTTT

size: NA
length: 15
J: TRBJ1-2
V: TRBV5-6
D: TRBD1
CDR3: CASSPGDRGRYGYTF
DNA: TGTGCCAGCAGCCCCGGGGACAGGGGACGCTATGGCTACACCTTC

size: many
length: 16
J: TRBJ1-6
V: TRBV5-6
D: NA
CDR3: CASSWARVGYNSPLHF
DNA: TGTGCCAGCAGCTGGGCTCGGGTGGGGTACAATTCACCCCTCCACTTT

size: NA
length: 16
J: TRBJ2-1
V: TRBV20-1
D: NA
CDR3: CSARSNGGALNKEQFF
DNA: TGCAGTGCTAGATCAAACGGGGGCGCGCTGAACAAAGAGCAGTTCTTC

size: many
length: 15
J: TRBJ2-1
V: TRBV6-2/TRBV6-3
D: TRBD2
CDR3: CASSLLAGGHNEQFF
DNA: TGTGCCAGCAGTTTACTAGCGGGAGGGCACAATGAGCAGTTCTTC

size: many
length: 14
J: TRBJ2-7
V: TRBV3-1
D: NA
CDR3: CASSQDQGSYEQYF
DNA: TGTGCCAGCAGCCAAGATCAGGGCTCCTACGAGCAGTACTTC

size: many
length: 16
J: TRBJ2-1
V: TRBV4-2
D: NA
CDR3: CASSQDDPGVYNEQFF
DNA: TGTGCCAGCAGCCAAGACGACCCGGGGGTCTACAATGAGCAGTTCTTC

size: many
length: 16
J: TRBJ2-1
V: TRBV5-1
D: TRBD2
CDR3: CASSPPTSGSLDEQFF
DNA: TGCGCCAGCAGCCCGCCTACTAGCGGGAGTCTCGATGAGCAGTTCTTC

size: many
length: 15
J: TRBJ2-2
V: TRBV7-2
D: NA
CDR3: CASSLRITLTGELFF
DNA: TGTGCCAGCAGCTTACGGATCACATTAACCGGGGAGCTGTTTTTT

size: many
length: 13
J: TRBJ1-5
V: TRBV2
D: NA
CDR3: CASRGDLNQPQHF
DNA: TGTGCCAGCAGAGGGGACTTAAATCAGCCCCAGCATTTT

size: many
length: 16
J: TRBJ1-1
V: TRBV20-1
D: TRBD1
CDR3: CSASNPRTGQNTEAFF
DNA: TGCAGTGCTTCCAACCCCCGGACAGGACAGAACACTGAAGCTTTCTTT

size: many
length: 13
J: TRBJ2-1
V: TRBV4-2
D: NA
CDR3: CASQGRSSDEQFF
DNA: TGTGCCAGCCAGGGGCGGAGCAGCGATGAGCAGTTCTTC

size: NA
length: 20
J: TRBJ2-2
V: TRBV19
D: TRBD2
CDR3: CASSTLLGSSGRFDTGELFF
DNA: TGTGCCAGTAGTACCCTCCTAGGTTCTAGCGGGAGGTTCGACACCGGGGAGCTGTTTTTT

size: many
length: 15
J: TRBJ1-5
V: TRBV5-1
D: NA
CDR3: CASSWGGSSNQPQHF
DNA: TGCGCCAGCAGCTGGGGGGGCTCTAGCAATCAGCCCCAGCATTTT

size: many
length: 12
J: TRBJ1-2
V: TRBV20-1
D: NA
CDR3: CSAHAGDYGYTF
DNA: TGCAGTGCTCATGCCGGGGACTATGGCTACACCTTC

size: many
length: 14
J: TRBJ2-2
V: TRBV5-1
D: NA
CDR3: CASSLVQNTGELFF
DNA: TGCGCCAGCAGCTTGGTGCAGAACACCGGGGAGCTGTTTTTT

size: NA
length: 14
J: TRBJ2-5
V: TRBV4-2
D: NA
CDR3: CASGPGPPQGAQYF
DNA: TGTGCCAGCGGCCCCGGGCCCCCCCAAGGGGCCCAGTACTTC

size: many
length: 13
J: TRBJ2-7
V: TRBV20-1
D: NA
CDR3: CSALRASLGEQYF
DNA: TGCAGTGCTTTACGGGCCTCCCTCGGTGAGCAGTACTTC

size: many
length: 15
J: TRBJ2-4
V: TRBV29-1
D: TRBD2
CDR3: CSASLGGVAKNIQYF
DNA: TGCAGCGCTTCCTTGGGGGGGGTTGCCAAAAACATTCAGTACTTC